The clone carrying this TCR beta chain was counted at least ten times. Antigen specificity is unknown. The data originate from a study of blood T cells in healthy people across ages. Study observations and caveats: The long-lived group displayed more naive CD4+ cells, plus higher diversity, than the aged donors did. Leaving the PBMCs unsorted stopped any conclusive comparison of naive versus antigen-experienced cells.

Trimming stripped 3 bases from V and 13 bases from J, with 17 bases between. The CDR3 loop spans 13 amino acids. Germline lookup yields CDR1 KGHDR and CDR2 SFDVKD. A second PCR of 7 to 11 cycles used a sample-barcoded 5' primer and a J-beta primer mix. At least 2.5 million CDR3-containing paired-end reads were obtained per sample. Using its own MiXCR run on the 5' RACE reads, TCRdb lists one record per CDR3 protein. Among hundreds of thousands of distinct CDR3 sequences listed, 25% to 30% were seen once. Extracted total RNA amounted to at least 5.5 micrograms for each sample. This TCR was sampled from a woman older than 75 in good health. Sequenced input: blood. V usage is TRBV24-1 and J usage is TRBJ1-2; unclear D gene. In DNA, the CDR3 is TGTGCCACCAGTGATGGACGGAGCCCCCTCGGCACCTTC. Translated: CATSDGRSPLGTF.